This TCR beta chain was obtained from a study of blood T cell repertoires in COVID-19. Study information: Samples of COVID-19 (acute and convalescent) were obtained from the United States, Italy and Spain. PBMCs, B-cell-depleted T cells, or T cells were the source of the cDNA or gDNA that made up the material.

The CDR3 has 11 amino acids. V shed 7 bases, J shed 7 bases, and the junction held 1 base outside the gene matches. CDR1 is MNHEY, CDR2 SVGAGI, per germline. In the original workflow: Amplified reference gene primers provided the basis for estimating nucleated cell counts. Here immunoSEQ multiplex PCR was the method, and the copy in TCRdb shows in-frame clones only, minus some. That table furnishes V, J and clone size, whereas the DNA furnished D and trimming. The sample contains some 30,000 clones, about 89% of which appear only once. The specimen sequenced was peripheral blood. The rearrangement uses TRBV6-5 and TRBJ2-1, with 7 bases that match TRBD2. The origin of this receptor is a human donor in a cohort sampled during active COVID-19. The CDR3 loop is CASISGNEQFF. In nucleotides, the CDR3 is TGTGCCAGCATTAGCGGGAATGAGCAGTTCTTC.